This record concerns one TCR beta chain sequence. The antigen remains unidentified. The germline V gene has CDR1 SGHRS and CDR2 YFSETQ. The CDR3 has 12 amino acids. Trimming pared 5 bases from V and 1 base from J, leaving 6 bases between. The source of the sample is a study of T cell clones after liver transplantation. Overall study results and limits: These preliminary findings come from unstandardized post-transplant sampling times.

Only in-frame clones appear in the TCRdb table, and some are missing; sequencing was by immunoSEQ multiplex PCR. The top ten clones hold approximately 0.47% of a sample with tens of thousands of clones, about 82% of them seen once. J is TRBJ1-1 and V is TRBV5-1; unclear D gene. This specimen consisted of CD4+ T cells from blood, obtained 45 to 46 months after liver transplant. The TCR comes from a human patient who received a liver transplant. Some T cells may possibly be graft donor cells. CDR3 in DNA: TGCGCCAGCAGTTCGGGGAACACTGAAGCTTTCTTT. This encodes CASSSGNTEAFF. Together with reference TRBV5-1 and TRBJ1-1, the CDR3 gives the full variable domain: KAGVTQTPRYLIKTRGQQVTLSCSPISGHRSVSWYQQTPGQGLQFLFEYFSETQRNKGNFPGRFSGRQFSNSRSEMNVSTLELGDSALYLCASSSGNTEAFFGQGTRLTVV.